This T cell receptor beta chain stems from a study of blood T cell repertoires in COVID-19. Study-level background: The cDNA or gDNA used as material had been derived from T cells, B-cell-depleted T cells, or PBMCs.

Profiled with immunoSEQ multiplex PCR; TCRdb holds only in-frame clones, not every one. The table shows about 230,000 clones, with nearly 90% occurring only once. This CDR3 is 15 amino acids long. CDR1 LNHDA and CDR2 SQIVND come from the germline V gene (reference sequence). V lost 3 bases, J lost 6 bases, and 16 bases lay in between. V usage is TRBV19 and J usage is TRBJ2-3; D perhaps matches TRBD1 (6 bases). Source material: peripheral blood. The source is a woman aged 18-29 years who had recovered from COVID-19. The chain's CDR3 is CASSMSGQPPDTQYF. CDR3 nucleotide sequence: TGTGCCAGTAGTATGAGTGGACAGCCCCCCGATACGCAGTATTTT.